A single sample is the source of the 26 T cell receptor beta chains below, sequenced in a study of T cell changes during pregnancy in multiple sclerosis. TCRdb's copy holds only in-frame clones and misses some; the assay was immunoSEQ multiplex PCR. The sample consists of about 70,000 clones, about 94% of them appearing once. Specimen: peripheral blood, collected in the third trimester of pregnancy. The receptors were gathered from a female donor with multiple sclerosis, enrolled in a pregnancy study.

The CDR3 DNA reads as TGTGCCAGCAGTCCTCCAGGAACGTCCTCCTACGAGCAGTACTTC. It translates to CASSPPGTSSYEQYF. The chain employs TRBV5-6 and TRBJ2-7; no definite D call. The germline V gene has CDR1 SGHDT and CDR2 YYEEEE. With 5 bases removed from V and 0 bases from J, the gap between germline ends came to 15 bases. This CDR3 spans 15 amino acids.

The chain recombines TRBV30 with TRBJ1-5; D is ambiguous. The CDR3 runs to 13 residues. Germline V gives CDR1 GTSNPN, CDR2 SVGIG (reference sequence). Trimming took 2 bases from V and 7 from J, leaving 12 bases between them. CDR3 bases: TGTGCCTGGAGTCATAACTTAGCACAGCCCCAGCATTTT. The encoded protein is CAWSHNLAQPQHF.

The chain links TRBV9 to TRBJ1-2, with 7 bases aligning to TRBD1. Germline V lookup: CDR1 SGDLS, CDR2 YYNGEE. There are 15 residues in the CDR3. Losses at the gene ends were 0 bases for V and 7 bases for J; bases not matched to a gene: 9. The CDR3: CASSVGRGRESGYTF. The CDR3 nucleotides are TGTGCCAGCAGCGTAGGGAGGGGGCGTGAAAGTGGCTACACCTTC.

This clone appeared a single time. CDR3 bases: TGCGCCAGCAGCCACCACACCCAAGGGACTCCGAACACCGGGGAGCTGTTTTTT. Amino acids: CASSHHTQGTPNTGELFF. The rearrangement joins TRBV4-3 to TRBJ2-2; the D gene is possibly TRBD2 (6 bases). Germline values: CDR1 LGHNA, CDR2 YSLEER. CDR3 length: 18 amino acids. Trimming stripped 3 bases from V and 0 bases from J, with 17 bases between.

This clone was found a few times. The chain uses TRBV2 and TRBJ2-3, with D maybe TRBD2 (8 bases). From germline, CDR1 is SNHLY and CDR2 FYNNEI. CDR3 length: 12 residues. Trimming pared 1 base from V and 14 bases from J, leaving 13 bases between. The CDR3 DNA reads TGTGCCAGCAGTGAAGGCGGGGGGACAGCGTATTTT. As protein: CASSEGGGTAYF. The variable domain in full, with the rest retrieved from reference TRBV2 and TRBJ2-3, is EPEVTQTPSHQVTQMGQEVILRCVPISNHLYFYWYRQILGQKVEFLVSFYNNEISEKSEIFDDQFSVERPDGSNFTLKIRSTKLEDSAMYFCASSEGGGTAYFGPGTRLTVL.

This chain joins TRBV2 and TRBJ1-6, with 7 positions matching TRBD1. V shed 1 base, J shed 8 bases, and the junction held 2 bases outside the gene matches. CDR1 and CDR2 (germline): SNHLY, FYNNEI. This CDR3 spans 14 amino acids. The CDR3 coding sequence is TGTGCCAGCAGTGAAGGCCAGGGGGATTCACCCCTCCACTTT. This sequence encodes CASSEGQGDSPLHF.

This clone was counted once. The V gene is TRBV27, the J gene TRBJ1-3; D call uncertain. V lost 4 bases and J lost 0, with 7 bases in between. Per germline, CDR1 MNHEY and CDR2 SMNVEV (reference sequence). This CDR3 contains 14 residues. CDR3 protein: CASSSRPSGNTIYF. The CDR3 DNA reads TGTGCCAGCAGTTCTAGACCCTCTGGAAACACCATATATTTT.

The chain uses TRBV30 and TRBJ2-7; D ambiguous. In germline, CDR1 is GTSNPN, CDR2 SVGIG (reference sequence). Trimming stripped 4 bases from V and 2 bases from J, with 6 bases between. CDR3 length: 11 residues. CDR3 DNA sequence: TGTGCCTGGACTGACACCTACGAGCAGTACTTC. Amino acids: CAWTDTYEQYF.

The chain carries TRBV7-2 and TRBJ1-2; 8 bases match TRBD1. Germline loops: CDR1 SGHTA, CDR2 FQGNSA. CDR3 length equals 14 residues. With 5 bases clipped from V and 4 bases from J, the junction kept 6 bases outside the gene matches. The chain's CDR3 is CASSPGQAGYGYTF. The CDR3 region has the DNA TGTGCCAGCAGCCCGGGACAGGCCGGCTATGGCTACACCTTC. The full variable domain, rest sourced from reference TRBV7-2 and TRBJ1-2, is GAGVSQSPSNKVTEKGKDVELRCDPISGHTALYWYRQSLGQGLEFLIYFQGNSAPDKSGLPSDRFSAERTGGSVSTLTIQRTQQEDSAVYLCASSPGQAGYGYTFGSGTRLTVV.

The chain has TRBV7-2 and TRBJ2-1, with TRBD2 as a possible D gene (5 bases). This CDR3 is built from 13 residues. Germline values: CDR1 SGHTA, CDR2 FQGNSA. Trimming left V 0 bases short and J 5 bases short, with 5 bases between. The chain's CDR3 is CASSLARDNEQFF. The CDR3 nucleotides read TGTGCCAGCAGCTTAGCGCGGGACAATGAGCAGTTCTTC.

The rearrangement links TRBV5-4 to TRBJ2-7, with 9 bases identical to TRBD1. The CDR3 is 17 residues long. V was clipped by 0 bases and J by 0 bases; unmatched bases: 7. Germline-derived CDR1 and CDR2 are SGHNT and YYREEE (reference sequence). The CDR3 loop reads CASSLGGDRAISYEQYF. For the CDR3, the DNA is TGTGCCAGCAGCTTGGGGGGGGACAGGGCAATCTCCTACGAGCAGTACTTC.

The rearrangement uses TRBV14 and TRBJ2-1, with 7 nucleotides matching TRBD1. Trimming took 5 bases from V and 8 from J; bases not matched to a gene: 3. The CDR3 runs 12 residues. CDR1 and CDR2 (germline): SGHDN, FVKESK. Here the CDR3 DNA reads TGTGCCAGCAGCTCGACAGGGCATGAGCAGTTCTTC. Its protein product is CASSSTGHEQFF.

This chain connects TRBV7-6 to TRBJ2-3, with TRBD2 matching over 9 bases. Germline V CDR1 and CDR2: SGHVS, FNYEAQ. This CDR3 is 15 amino acids long. After removal of 5 bases from V and 8 bases from J, the junction contained 11 bases not matched to a gene. CDR3 region: CASSLSGGVTGTQYF. The CDR3 coding sequence is TGTGCCAGCAGCCTTAGCGGGGGAGTGACGGGTACGCAGTATTTT.

This clone turned up a few times. V is TRBV9 and J is TRBJ1-3; possible D gene TRBD1, 6 bases. V was cut by 4 bases and J by 0 bases, with 14 bases left in between. CDR1 and CDR2 from the germline V gene are SGDLS and YYNGEE. The CDR3 has 16 amino acids. In DNA, the CDR3 is TGTGCCAGCAGCTCAAGGACAGCTCCCTCTGGAAACACCATATATTTT. This translates into CASSSRTAPSGNTIYF.

V and J are TRBV4-3 and TRBJ1-2; perhaps TRBD1 as D (5 bases). Germline CDR1 reads LGHNA; CDR2 reads YSLEER. The CDR3 consists of 14 residues. Between the trimmed V and J ends, which lost 3 bases and 6 bases, there was a span of 14 bases. The CDR3 region is CASSQAPVTDGYTF. CDR3 DNA sequence: TGCGCCAGCAGCCAGGCTCCCGTGACAGATGGCTACACCTTC.

The chain employs TRBV27 and TRBJ1-2, with 7 bases that match TRBD1. The CDR3 is 16 residues long. Germline V CDR1 and CDR2: MNHEY, SMNVEV (reference sequence). The V segment lost 6 bases and the J segment 0 bases; nucleotides outside the gene matches: 10. The CDR3 region has the DNA TGTGCCAGCAGCAGAGGGACAGCAATATCTAACTATGGCTACACCTTC. It is translated as CASSRGTAISNYGYTF.

The chain employs TRBV7-9 and TRBJ2-7; TRBD2 might be the D (6 bases). The CDR3 totals 15 residues. Germline CDR1 reads SEHNR; CDR2 reads FQNEAQ (reference sequence). V was shortened by 1 base and J by 3 bases, with 13 bases between the two germline ends. CDR3 DNA sequence: TGTGCCAGCAGCTTAGATGACGGGGGAGTCTACGAGCAGTACTTC. It yields the protein CASSLDDGGVYEQYF.

The genes are TRBV5-4 and TRBJ1-2; 7 nucleotides align to TRBD1. CDR3 length: 14 amino acids. Trimming removed 0 bases from V and 4 bases from J; junction bases left unmatched: 3. The germline CDR1 and CDR2 sequences are SGHNT and YYREEE (reference sequence). CDR3 coding DNA: TGTGCCAGCAGCTTGGAGGGGGCCTTCTATGGCTACACCTTC. This translates into CASSLEGAFYGYTF. Full variable domain (outside the CDR3, taken from reference TRBV5-4 and TRBJ1-2): ETGVTQSPTHLIKTRGQQVTLRCSSQSGHNTVSWYQQALGQGPQFIFQYYREEENGRGNFPPRFSGLQFPNYSSELNVNALELDDSALYLCASSLEGAFYGYTFGSGTRLTVV.

CDR3 DNA sequence: TGTGCCAGCAGTTACGGGGCCCACACTGAAGCTTTCTTT. This encodes CASSYGAHTEAFF. The chain has TRBV6-6 and TRBJ1-1; possibly TRBD1 for D (5 bases). Germline V CDR1 and CDR2: MNHNY, SVGAGI (reference sequence). This CDR3 has 13 amino acids. V lost 2 bases to trimming and J lost 3 bases, with 7 bases between them.

V gene TRBV30 combines with J gene TRBJ2-7; the match to TRBD1 covers 7 bases. V shed 0 bases, J shed 10 bases, and the junction held 12 bases outside the gene matches. CDR1 and CDR2 from the germline V gene are GTSNPN and SVGIG (reference sequence). The CDR3 covers 14 residues. CDR3 in DNA: TGTGCCTGGAGTGTACCGGGTGACAGGGACCTCCAGTACTTC. This translates into CAWSVPGDRDLQYF.

This chain joins TRBV6-1 and TRBJ2-5; 13 bases align to TRBD2. This CDR3 comprises 15 residues. J gave up 3 bases and V 6 bases, and 4 bases lay outside the gene matches. CDR1 and CDR2 from the germline V gene are MNHNS and SASEGT. The DNA for the CDR3 is TGTGCCAGCAGCCGGACTAGCGGGGGAGAAGAGACCCAGTACTTC. Residues: CASSRTSGGEETQYF.

The rearrangement links TRBV10-3 to TRBJ1-2; 7 bases are a match to TRBD1. V shed 1 base and J 6 bases; nucleotides not matched to a gene: 5. The CDR3 loop spans 14 amino acids. The germline gives CDR1 ENHRY, CDR2 SYGVKD. The CDR3, as DNA: TGTGCCATCAGTGAGTTACAACAGGGGAATGGCTACACCTTC. Its translation is CAISELQQGNGYTF.

This clone came up once. The V gene is TRBV7-2, the J gene TRBJ2-5; TRBD1 might be the D (7 bases). Trimming shortened V by 5 bases and J by 1 base, and 17 bases separated the two germline ends. The CDR3 has 16 amino acids. Germline V gene sequence: CDR1 SGHTA, CDR2 FQGNSA. The CDR3 loop reads CASSIMEGAVQETQYF. In DNA form, the CDR3 reads TGTGCCAGCAGCATCATGGAGGGGGCGGTCCAAGAGACCCAGTACTTC.

The chain carries TRBV4-2 and TRBJ2-6, with no clear D. This CDR3 comprises 16 residues. Germline CDR1 is LGHNA and CDR2 is YNFKEQ. With 0 bases removed from V and 0 bases from J, the gap between germline ends came to 6 bases. The CDR3 nucleotides are TGTGCCAGCAGCCAAGATGGAGTCTCTGGGGCCAACGTCCTGACTTTC. Translation gives CASSQDGVSGANVLTF.

This rearrangement joins TRBV10-3 to TRBJ2-3; 15 bases match TRBD2. Germline V CDR1 and CDR2: ENHRY, SYGVKD. This CDR3 has 16 amino acids. Trimming at V came to 5 bases and at J to 3 bases, leaving 3 bases not matched to a gene. CDR3 amino acids: CAISRTSGGATDTQYF. CDR3 coding DNA: TGTGCCATCAGTCGGACTAGCGGGGGGGCAACAGATACGCAGTATTTT.

The chain recombines TRBV15 with TRBJ2-3; 13 bases match TRBD2. The CDR3 has 18 amino acids. With 1 base clipped from V and 4 bases from J, the junction kept 8 bases outside the gene matches. Germline V lookup: CDR1 LNHNV, CDR2 YYDKDF (reference sequence). The CDR3 nucleotides read TGTGCCACCAGCAGAGTAAGAACTAGCGGGGGGGCCGCAGATACGCAGTATTTT. It translates to CATSRVRTSGGAADTQYF.